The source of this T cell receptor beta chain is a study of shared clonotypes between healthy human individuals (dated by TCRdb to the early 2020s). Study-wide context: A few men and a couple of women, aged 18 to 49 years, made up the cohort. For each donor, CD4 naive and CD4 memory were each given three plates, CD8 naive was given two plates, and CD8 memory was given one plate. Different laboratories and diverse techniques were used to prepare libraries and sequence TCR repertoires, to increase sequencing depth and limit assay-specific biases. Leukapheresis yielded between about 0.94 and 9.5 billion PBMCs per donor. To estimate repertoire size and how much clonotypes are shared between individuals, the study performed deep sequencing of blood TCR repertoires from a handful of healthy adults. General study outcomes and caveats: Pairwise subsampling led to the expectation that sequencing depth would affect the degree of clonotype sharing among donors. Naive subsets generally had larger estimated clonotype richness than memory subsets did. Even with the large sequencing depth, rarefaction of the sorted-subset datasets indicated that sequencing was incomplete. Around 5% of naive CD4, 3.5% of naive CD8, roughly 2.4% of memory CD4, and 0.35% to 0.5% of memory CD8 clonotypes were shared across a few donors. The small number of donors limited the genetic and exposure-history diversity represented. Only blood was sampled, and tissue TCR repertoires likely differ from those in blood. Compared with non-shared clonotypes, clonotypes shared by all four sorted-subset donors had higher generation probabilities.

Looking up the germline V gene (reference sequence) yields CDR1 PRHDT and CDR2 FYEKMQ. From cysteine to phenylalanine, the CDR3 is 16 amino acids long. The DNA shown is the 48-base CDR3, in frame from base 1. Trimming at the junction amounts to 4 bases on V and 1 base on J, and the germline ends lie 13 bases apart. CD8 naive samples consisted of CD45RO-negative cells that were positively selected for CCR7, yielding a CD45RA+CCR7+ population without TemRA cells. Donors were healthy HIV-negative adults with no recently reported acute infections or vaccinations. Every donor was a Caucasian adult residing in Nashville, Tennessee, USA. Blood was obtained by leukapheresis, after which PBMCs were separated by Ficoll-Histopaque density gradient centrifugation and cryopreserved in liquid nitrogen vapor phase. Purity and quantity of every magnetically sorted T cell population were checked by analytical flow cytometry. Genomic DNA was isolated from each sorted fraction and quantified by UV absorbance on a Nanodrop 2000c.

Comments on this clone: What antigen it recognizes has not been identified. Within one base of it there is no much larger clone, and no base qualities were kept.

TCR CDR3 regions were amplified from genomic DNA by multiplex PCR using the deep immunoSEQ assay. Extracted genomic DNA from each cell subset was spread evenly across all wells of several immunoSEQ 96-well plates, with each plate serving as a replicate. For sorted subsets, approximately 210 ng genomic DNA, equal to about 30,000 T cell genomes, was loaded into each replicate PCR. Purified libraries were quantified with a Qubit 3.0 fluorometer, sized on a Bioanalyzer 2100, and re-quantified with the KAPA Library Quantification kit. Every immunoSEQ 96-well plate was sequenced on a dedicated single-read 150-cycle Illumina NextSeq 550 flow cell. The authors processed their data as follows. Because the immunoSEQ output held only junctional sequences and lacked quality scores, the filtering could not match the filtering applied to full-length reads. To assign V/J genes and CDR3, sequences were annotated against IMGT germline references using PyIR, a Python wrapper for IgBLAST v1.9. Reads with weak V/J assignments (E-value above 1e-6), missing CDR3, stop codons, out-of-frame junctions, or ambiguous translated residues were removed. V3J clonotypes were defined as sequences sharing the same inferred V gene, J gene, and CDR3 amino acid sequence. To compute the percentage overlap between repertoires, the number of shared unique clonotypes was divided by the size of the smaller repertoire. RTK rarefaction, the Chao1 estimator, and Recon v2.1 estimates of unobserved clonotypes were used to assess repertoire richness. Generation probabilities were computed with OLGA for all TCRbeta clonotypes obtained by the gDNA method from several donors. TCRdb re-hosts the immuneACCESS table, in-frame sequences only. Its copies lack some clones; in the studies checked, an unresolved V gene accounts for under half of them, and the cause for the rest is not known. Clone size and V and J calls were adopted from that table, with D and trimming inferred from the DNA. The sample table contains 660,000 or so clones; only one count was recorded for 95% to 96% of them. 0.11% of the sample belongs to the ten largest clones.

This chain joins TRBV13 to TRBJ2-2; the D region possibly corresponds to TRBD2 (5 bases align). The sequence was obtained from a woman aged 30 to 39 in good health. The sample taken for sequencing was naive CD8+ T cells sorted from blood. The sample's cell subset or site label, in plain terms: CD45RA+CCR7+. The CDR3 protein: CASSSESEGNTGELFF. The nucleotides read TGTGCCAGCAGCTCCGAAAGCGAGGGGAACACCGGGGAGCTGTTTTTT.